The source of this T cell receptor beta chain is a study of identical twins. This CDR3 region has 16 residues. Trimming pared 7 bases from V and 0 bases from J, leaving 19 bases between. Note on this clonotype: The target antigen is unknown.

TCRdb recomputed calls from the 5' RACE reads with MiXCR, one row per CDR3 protein. The table has under 900,000 distinct CDR3 sequences, roughly an eighth seen once; the top ten hold 1.5% to 2%. Study-wide points: Beta out-of-frame twin sharing showed a weaker excess.

This sample also belongs to another study, concerning yellow fever vaccine responses in identical twins.

This chain links TRBV12-3 or TRBV12-4 with TRBJ2-7; D might be TRBD2 (6 bases). This clonotype was sampled from a woman aged 18-29 years in good health. The sample consisted of PBMCs. CDR3 sequence: CASTPSRGQSSYEQYF. CDR3 in DNA: TGTGCCAGCACCCCCTCGCGGGGCCAGAGCTCCTACGAGCAGTACTTC.